The entry below gives a single T cell receptor beta chain sequence along with its context. Its target is unknown. The entry originates in a study of cytomegalovirus exposure and HLA in healthy donors. Study results and limitations: The study labeled more than 150 TCR beta chains cytomegalovirus-associated. Several of the most significant clusters were apparently associated with common viral pathogens in a later analysis. Later, an analysis showed that TCR beta chains associated with HLA were more clonally expanded than others that were equally common. A likely sequencing artifact accounted for one observed cluster of highly shared sequence variants.

The PCR had 60 Vbeta and 13 Jbeta primers. Produced via immunoSEQ multiplex PCR; TCRdb's table is partial and in-frame only. The repertoire has over 150,000 clones, almost 80% of them found once; the top ten carry over 1%. This CDR3 spans 14 amino acids. V shed 1 base, J shed 6 bases, and the junction held 3 bases outside the gene matches. In germline, CDR1 is MNHNS, CDR2 SASEGT. Sample: PBMCs. The sequence came from a woman between 50 and 59 years old in good health and CMV-seronegative. J is TRBJ2-7 and V is TRBV6-1; 10 bases are a match to TRBD1. This chain's CDR3 is CASSEEGQGTEQYF. CDR3 nucleotide sequence: TGTGCCAGCAGTGAAGAGGGACAGGGGACCGAGCAGTACTTC.